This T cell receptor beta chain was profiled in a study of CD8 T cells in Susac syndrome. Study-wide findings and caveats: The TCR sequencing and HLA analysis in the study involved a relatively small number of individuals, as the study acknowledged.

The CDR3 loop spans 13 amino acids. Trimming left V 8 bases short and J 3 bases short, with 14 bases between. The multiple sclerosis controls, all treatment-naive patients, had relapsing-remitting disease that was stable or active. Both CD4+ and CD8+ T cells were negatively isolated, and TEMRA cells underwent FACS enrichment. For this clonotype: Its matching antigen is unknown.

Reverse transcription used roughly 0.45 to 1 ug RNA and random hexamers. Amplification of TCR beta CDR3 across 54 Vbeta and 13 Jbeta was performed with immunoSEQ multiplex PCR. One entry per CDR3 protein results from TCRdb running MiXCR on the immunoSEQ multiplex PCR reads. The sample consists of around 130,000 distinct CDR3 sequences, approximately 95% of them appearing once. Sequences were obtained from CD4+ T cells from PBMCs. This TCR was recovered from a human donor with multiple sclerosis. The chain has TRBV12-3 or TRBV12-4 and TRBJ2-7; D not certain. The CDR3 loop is CASRRSANYEQYF. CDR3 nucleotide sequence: TGTGCCAGCCGTCGCTCGGCCAACTACGAGCAGTACTTC.